This T cell receptor beta chain was found in a study of T cell clones after liver transplantation. Overall study context: TCRbeta sequencing after a pre-transplant mixed lymphocyte reaction identified graft-donor-reactive clones, later tracked in post-transplant blood. Timepoints were pre-transplant, pre-withdrawal, and after withdrawal was completed or failed. Broader study findings: Compared with third party-reactive sequences, donor-reactive ones declined more, independent of withdrawal success. In two subjects, few donor cells limited the measurable donor-reactive repertoire.

Assay: immunoSEQ multiplex PCR; the TCRdb copy retains only in-frame clones and omits some. The sample gives 20,000 to 25,000 clones, roughly 80% of which show up once; 30% to 45% is in the top ten. By its share, this clone is medium-sized. Its cognate antigen is unknown. The V end was cut by 3 bases, the J end by 8 bases, with 17 bases between. From germline, CDR1 is SGHRS and CDR2 YFSETQ. This CDR3 has 15 residues. This chain joins TRBV5-1 and TRBJ1-4, with a tentative D call TRBD1 (5 bases). The clonotype was recovered from a human patient who received a liver transplant. A subset of T cells may come from the graft donor. Sequences were derived from CD8+ T cells from blood, sampled more than 52 months after liver transplant. The CDR3 nucleotides are TGCGCCAGCAGCTCCGAGGGGCAGGGAACCGAAAAACTGTTTTTT. Translated, it gives CASSSEGQGTEKLFF.